This TCR beta chain was sequenced for a study of STAT3 mutations in large granular lymphocyte leukemia. Of note for this clone: Its cognate antigen is unknown.

Whole-study findings and limits: Every T-LGLL patient had at least one immunodominant TCRbeta clonotype. Some patients had dominant TCR clones larger than their STAT3 mutant burden. Samples missed the first appearance of the clone.

TCRdb keeps only in-frame clones here, not all; method: immunoSEQ multiplex PCR. The repertoire consists of around 10,000 clones, with around 52% occurring once and the leading ten covering roughly 8.8%. V was clipped by 1 base and J by 1 base, with 10 bases between them. This CDR3 has 15 residues. Germline CDR1 is SGHTS and CDR2 is YDEGEE. Sequenced: peripheral blood mononuclear cells. The chain combines TRBV5-8 with TRBJ2-3; D not resolved. The sequence was obtained from a boy under 18 with T-cell large granular lymphocyte leukemia. Some clones in this sample may be carry-over from other donors' samples. The CDR3 nucleotides are TGTGCCAGCAGCTTGCGGCCCTTCGGCACAGATACGCAGTATTTT. Its protein is CASSLRPFGTDTQYF.